This T cell receptor (beta chain) comes out of a study of tumor-infiltrating T cells and Merkel cell polyomavirus (dated by TCRdb to between 2016 and 2019). As for the study more broadly: The study examined CD8+ T cells specific for the Merkel cell polyomavirus KLL epitope in Merkel cell carcinoma patients. TRB sequencing was performed on KLL-tetramer-sorted cells from blood or tumor-infiltrating lymphocytes in 14 to 15 samples, as well as on about a dozen matched whole-tumor samples. Of all the tumor samples in the study, one was a frozen nodal tumor digest and another was a flash-frozen core biopsy of a metastasis. Patients received varied, non-standardized therapies including chemotherapy, radiation and immunotherapies. Patients presented at varying disease stages and were followed for a median of roughly 2.5 years, with a range of 1. Most whole-tumor samples were obtained as 25-micron curls cut from formalin-fixed, paraffin-embedded tissue blocks.

The CDR3 spans 15 residues, from the cysteine through the phenylalanine. Only the CDR3 DNA is retained, 45 bases long and in frame from the first base. Sequences SEHNR (CDR1) and FQNEAQ (CDR2) are obtained from the germline V gene (reference sequence). V ends up 3 bases short and J 9 bases short, with an unmatched junction base count of 14. The library was obtained by the immunoSEQ multiplex PCR assay. Adaptive Biotechnologies (Seattle, WA) carried out the genomic DNA extraction, TRB sequencing and normalization. Per the source publication's procedure: Clonality was calculated as one minus the Shannon entropy of productive TRB sequences, normalized by log2 of unique productive sequences. KLL-specific clonotypes in tumors were identified by matching TCRbeta CDR3 amino acid sequences to those from the tetramer-sorted sample of each patient. TCRdb limited this immuneACCESS table to in-frame rearrangements with V and J called. A share of clones is missing; checked studies link under half to unresolved V genes, and the rest is unexplained. V, J and clone size are taken as reported in that table, and D and trimming were inferred from the DNA itself. This sample comprises 24,000 or so clones, 87% of them detected only once. Of the sample, less than 3% is held by the ten largest clones.

By immunohistochemistry, the tumors of all patients showed robust positive staining for Merkel cell polyomavirus Large T antigen. The study included roughly twelve Merkel cell carcinoma patients who had robust KLL-tetramer+ populations, above 0.04% of CD8+ T cells, in blood and/or cultured TIL. All patients were Caucasian, with a median age of around 69 years and a range of about 50 to 80 years. Lymph node tumors were analyzed for patients with unknown primaries presenting with nodal disease, or where primary tissue was insufficient. In regard to this clone: The clone's antigen remains unknown. No much larger clone exists at a distance of one base, and base qualities are not known.

Paper-wide results and their limitations: A significant MCC-specific survival advantage (P = 0.0051) was associated with tumors having more unique KLL-specific clonotypes (about 5-108 vs 0-3). One limitation of the study is the small sample size (n ≈ 12 patients). The study examined just one viral epitope, so T cells targeting other Merkel cell polyomavirus epitopes were not captured. Significantly improved MCC-specific survival was associated with a higher fraction of KLL-specific T cells within tumors (1.9-18% versus about 0-0.15%). KLL-specific TRB repertoires were diverse and largely private, with only one public clonotype among 350 to 500 unique sequences, shared by two patients.

Recombination joined TRBV7-9 with TRBJ2-7; 7 central nucleotides agree with TRBD2. The sequence was obtained from a man aged 45-65 years with Merkel cell carcinoma. Sequencing input: lymph node tissue. This receptor has the CDR3 CASSLAGTTSTVQYF. At the DNA level, the sequence is TGTGCCAGCAGCTTGGCGGGGACTACCTCTACGGTGCAGTACTTC.